The rows below give T cell receptor beta chains drawn from one sample of a study of blood T cell repertoires in COVID-19. The protocol was immunoSEQ multiplex PCR, while the TCRdb copy is restricted to in-frame clones and leaves out a portion. The sample lists fewer than 300,000 clones, around nine tenths occurring once. Source material: peripheral blood. These receptors were collected from a man aged 35 to 55 who had recovered from COVID-19. Both conserved end residues are part of each CDR3. D genes are given only for firm matches. Size tells how often a clone was seen (once, few, many) or the class of an expanded clone, and some rows leave it out.

CDR3 DNA | CDR3 protein | J gene | clone size | D gene | V gene
TGTGCCAGCAGCTTGGTTCAGGGGGCGATCCATGAGCAGTTCTTC | CASSLVQGAIHEQFF | TRBJ2-1 | . | TRBD1 | TRBV5-5
TGTGCCAGCAGCCAAGGGGGCGGTACGCAGTATTTT | CASSQGGGTQYF | TRBJ2-3 | few | . | TRBV3-1/TRBV3-2
TGTGCCAGTAGTATAACTGCCAAGGGGTCTGGAAACACCATATATTTT | CASSITAKGSGNTIYF | TRBJ1-3 | . | . | TRBV19
TGTGCCAGCAGCGAAAGAGGCAGGGAGAACACTGAAGCTTTCTTT | CASSERGRENTEAFF | TRBJ1-1 | . | . | TRBV7-9
TGTGCCAGCCTTGCTCCAGGGGGCGCCTCACCCCTCCACTTT | CASLAPGGASPLHF | TRBJ1-6 | . | TRBD1 | TRBV6-5
TGTGCCAGCAGTTTGGACAGGGTCGGAGATACGCAGTATTTT | CASSLDRVGDTQYF | TRBJ2-3 | . | TRBD1 | TRBV27
TGTGCCAGTAGTATGGGGCCAAGCTCCTACGAGCAGTACTTC | CASSMGPSSYEQYF | TRBJ2-7 | . | . | TRBV19
TGTGCCAGCAGCCAAAAAGGATTGGGGATGGCGGGCTACGAGCAGTACTTC | CASSQKGLGMAGYEQYF | TRBJ2-7 | . | . | TRBV3-1/TRBV3-2
TGTGCCAGCAGCTTAGGTACAGGGCTTGACTATGGCTACACCTTC | CASSLGTGLDYGYTF | TRBJ1-2 | . | . | TRBV7-9
TGTGCCAGCAGCCGGACTACGCAGGGGGCTCGATCCTACAATGAGCAGTTCTTC | CASSRTTQGARSYNEQFF | TRBJ2-1 | . | TRBD1 | TRBV7-2
TGTGCCAGCAGTTCGGGACTAGCGTTAAGGAGGACAGATACGCAGTATTTT | CASSSGLALRRTDTQYF | TRBJ2-3 | few | TRBD2 | TRBV2
TGTGCCAGCAGCGTATCGGCGGGGGGTTACGAGCAGTACTTC | CASSVSAGGYEQYF | TRBJ2-7 | . | TRBD2 | TRBV9